The 30 T cell receptor beta chains below were found in one sample sequenced in a study of cytomegalovirus exposure and HLA in healthy donors. The PCR used 60 Vbeta and 13 Jbeta primers. Profiling relied on immunoSEQ multiplex PCR, and the TCRdb table lists in-frame clones only, not all of them. Of about 140,000 clones in the sample, around 85% were seen once. The material sequenced was PBMCs. These receptors came from a woman aged 45-59 years in good health and CMV-seropositive.

V is TRBV5-1 and J is TRBJ2-3; 8 bases match TRBD1. With V trimmed by 0 bases and J by 4 bases, 4 bases remained unmatched. CDR1 SGHRS and CDR2 YFSETQ come from the germline V gene. The CDR3 sequence is 15 residues long. CDR3 amino acids: CASSLEDRAADTQYF. Written as DNA, the CDR3 is TGCGCCAGCAGCTTGGAGGACAGGGCGGCAGATACGCAGTATTTT.

This chain connects TRBV7-9 to TRBJ1-1, with D perhaps TRBD1 (5 bases). This CDR3 has 14 residues. Germline lookup yields CDR1 SEHNR and CDR2 FQNEAQ (reference sequence). V lost 7 bases and J lost 0, with 12 bases in between. CDR3 nucleotide sequence: TGTGCCAGCACCACAGGCGAACTGAACACTGAAGCTTTCTTT. Amino acid sequence: CASTTGELNTEAFF. The full variable domain, with the rest looked up from reference TRBV7-9 and TRBJ1-1, is DTGVSQNPRHKITKRGQNVTFRCDPISEHNRLYWYRQTLGQGPEFLTYFQNEAQLEKSRLLSDRFSAERPKGSFSTLEIQRTEQGDSAMYLCASTTGELNTEAFFGQGTRLTVV.

The V gene is TRBV5-1, the J gene TRBJ1-6; D is ambiguous. The CDR3 spans 14 residues. Trimming removed 0 bases at V and 8 bases at J, with 9 bases between. Germline V gene sequence: CDR1 SGHRS, CDR2 YFSETQ. Here the CDR3 reads CASSLDGFDSPLHF. CDR3 bases: TGCGCCAGCAGCTTGGACGGGTTCGATTCACCCCTCCACTTT.

With regard to this clone: Other nucleotide sequences in the sample specify the same CDR3. The V call is TRBV28, the J call TRBJ1-2; 11 bases are a match to TRBD1. The CDR3 loop spans 16 amino acids. Germline V gene data show CDR1 as MDHEN and CDR2 as SYDVKM. The trim removed 6 bases at V and 1 base at J, leaving 7 bases unmatched. CDR3 in amino acids: CASREQGQGVNYGYTF. CDR3 coding DNA: TGTGCCAGCAGAGAACAGGGACAGGGGGTTAACTATGGCTACACCTTC.

The V call is TRBV7-9, the J call TRBJ1-3; 8 positions agree with TRBD1. The germline CDR1 and CDR2 sequences are SEHNR and FQNEAQ (reference sequence). The CDR3 has 14 residues. The V segment lost 7 bases and the J segment 2 bases; nucleotides outside the gene matches: 4. The CDR3: CASTSDRAGNTIYF. CDR3 nucleotide sequence: TGTGCCAGCACCTCGGACAGGGCTGGAAACACCATATATTTT. The full variable domain, with the rest looked up from reference TRBV7-9 and TRBJ1-3, is DTGVSQNPRHKITKRGQNVTFRCDPISEHNRLYWYRQTLGQGPEFLTYFQNEAQLEKSRLLSDRFSAERPKGSFSTLEIQRTEQGDSAMYLCASTSDRAGNTIYFGEGSWLTVV.

This clone turned up a few times. CDR3 in DNA: TGTGCCACCATGACACACCTAATGGGAAACACCATATATTTT. Amino acid sequence: CATMTHLMGNTIYF. The gene calls are TRBV10-3 and TRBJ1-3; D is unresolved. Germline V gene data show CDR1 as ENHRY and CDR2 as SYGVKD. This CDR3 is built from 14 residues. V was trimmed by 10 bases and J by 4 bases, leaving 17 bases between them.

V is TRBV7-2 and J is TRBJ2-6; 10 bases line up with TRBD2. This CDR3 has 16 amino acids. Germline values: CDR1 SGHTA, CDR2 FQGNSA. Losses at the gene ends were 5 bases for V and 2 bases for J; bases not matched to a gene: 3. The CDR3 bases are TGTGCCAGCAGCCAAAGCGGGGGGGCTGGGGCCAACGTCCTGACTTTC. Its protein is CASSQSGGAGANVLTF.

The chain links TRBV18 to TRBJ2-3; D unresolved. CDR3 size: 15 residues. V was shortened by 3 bases and J by 0 bases, with 10 bases between the two germline ends. The V gene's germline CDR1 is KGHSH and CDR2 LQKENI. The DNA for the CDR3 is TGTGCCAGCTCACCTCGATCGGTCAGCACAGATACGCAGTATTTT. This sequence encodes CASSPRSVSTDTQYF. Full variable domain (remainder filled in from reference TRBV18 and TRBJ2-3): NAGVMQNPRHLVRRRGQEARLRCSPMKGHSHVYWYRQLPEEGLKFMVYLQKENIIDESGMPKERFSAEFPKEGPSILRIQQVVRGDSAAYFCASSPRSVSTDTQYFGPGTRLTVL.

This chain links TRBV7-9 with TRBJ2-2; D is possibly TRBD1 (5 bases). Germline values: CDR1 SEHNR, CDR2 FQNEAQ (reference sequence). Trimming left V 8 bases short and J 5 bases short, with 12 bases between. This CDR3 is built from 13 residues. The CDR3 is CASRAQGTGELFF. The CDR3 region has the DNA TGTGCCAGCCGCGCGCAGGGTACCGGGGAGCTGTTTTTT.

The chain employs TRBV9 and TRBJ2-7; TRBD1 might be the D (6 bases). The V end was cut by 4 bases, the J end by 2 bases, with 16 bases between. The CDR3 covers 15 residues. Germline CDR1 and CDR2: SGDLS and YYNGEE. The CDR3 nucleotides read TGTGCCAGCAGCCCCGGACAGAGGATGCCCTACGAGCAGTACTTC. Residues: CASSPGQRMPYEQYF. The entire variable domain, with the rest obtained from reference TRBV9 and TRBJ2-7, is as follows: DSGVTQTPKHLITATGQRVTLRCSPRSGDLSVYWYQQSLDQGLQFLIQYYNGEERAKGNILERFSAQQFPDLHSELNLSSLELGDSALYFCASSPGQRMPYEQYFGPGTRLTVT.

The V call is TRBV10-3, the J call TRBJ2-1; TRBD2 might be the D (6 bases). CDR1 and CDR2 from the germline V gene are ENHRY and SYGVKD. With 8 bases removed from V and 3 bases from J, the gap between germline ends came to 17 bases. This CDR3 comprises 15 residues. CDR3 in amino acids: CAISGGALNYNEQFF. The DNA for the CDR3 is TGTGCCATCTCCGGCGGGGCCCTAAACTACAATGAGCAGTTCTTC.

The chain recombines TRBV5-5 with TRBJ1-2; no clear D. The CDR3 covers 16 residues. Per the germline V gene, CDR1 is SGHKS and CDR2 is YYEKEE (reference sequence). Between the trimmed V and J ends, which lost 4 bases and 8 bases, there was a span of 24 bases. CDR3 nucleotides: TGTGCCAGCAGCCCCGGAAGAGGCGAGGGCGGGGAAGGCTACACCTTC. Protein sequence: CASSPGRGEGGEGYTF.

The chain has TRBV29-1 and TRBJ2-7; TRBD2 matches 13 bases. The CDR3 sequence is 14 residues long. V gave up 6 bases and J gave up 4 bases; unmatched junction bases: 6. Germline CDR1 reads SQVTM; CDR2 reads ANQGSEA. CDR3 amino acids: CSVGGLAGEYEQYF. The DNA for the CDR3 is TGCAGCGTAGGAGGACTAGCGGGGGAATACGAGCAGTACTTC.

This clone was seen more than once but under ten times. The rearrangement links TRBV6-5 to TRBJ2-1, with a weak D call TRBD1 (5 bases). Trimming removed 0 bases from V and 6 bases from J, with 9 bases in between. This CDR3 contains 14 residues. Germline CDR1 reads MNHEY; CDR2 reads SVGAGI. CDR3 sequence (DNA): TGTGCCAGCAGTTACTCAGGGGCCTCCAATGAGCAGTTCTTC. Translated, it gives CASSYSGASNEQFF.

The J gene is TRBJ2-5, the V gene TRBV5-4; 11 bases are a match to TRBD2. The CDR3 is 17 residues long. V dropped 0 bases and J dropped 3; count of bases not matched to a gene: 7. CDR1 and CDR2 from the germline V gene are SGHNT and YYREEE (reference sequence). The CDR3 DNA reads as TGTGCCAGCAGCTTGGATGGACTAGCGGGTGTTGAAGAGACCCAGTACTTC. Protein: CASSLDGLAGVEETQYF.

CDR3 nucleotides: TGTGCCAGCACCCGGCAGGGTTTGTATTCACCCCTCCACTTT. Translated, it gives CASTRQGLYSPLHF. The J gene is TRBJ1-6, the V gene TRBV7-2, with a weak D call TRBD1 (5 bases). CDR1 SGHTA and CDR2 FQGNSA come from the germline V gene. The CDR3 covers 14 residues. V lost 7 bases and J lost 8, with 15 bases in between.

This sequence joins TRBV5-1 and TRBJ2-1, with no clear D. V was cut by 0 bases and J by 0 bases, with 7 bases left in between. This CDR3 contains 15 residues. Germline lookup yields CDR1 SGHRS and CDR2 YFSETQ. For the CDR3, the DNA is TGCGCCAGCAGCTTGGGGGCAAGCTCCTACAATGAGCAGTTCTTC. Translation gives CASSLGASSYNEQFF.

The chain uses TRBV4-1 and TRBJ1-1; TRBD1 matches at 7 bases. Unmatched junction bases numbered 1, after V lost 0 bases and J lost 0 bases. The germline gives CDR1 MGHRA, CDR2 YSYEKL. The CDR3 is made up of 15 amino acids. CDR3 protein: CASSQEGQMNTEAFF. The CDR3 region has the DNA TGCGCCAGCAGCCAAGAGGGACAGATGAACACTGAAGCTTTCTTT.

The chain couples TRBV5-1 to TRBJ2-3; 12 nucleotides line up with TRBD2. The CDR3 is 17 residues long. With 4 bases clipped from V and 2 bases from J, the junction kept 8 bases outside the gene matches. Per the germline V gene, CDR1 is SGHRS and CDR2 is YFSETQ. The CDR3 spells CASSRGTSGLPTDTQYF. The CDR3 DNA sequence: TGCGCCAGCAGCAGGGGGACTAGCGGGTTACCCACAGATACGCAGTATTTT.

The chain combines TRBV29-1 with TRBJ2-2; possibly TRBD1 for D (5 bases). Trimming took off 5 bases at V and 3 bases at J, with 10 bases between the two ends. The CDR3 contains 13 residues. Looked up from germline, CDR1 is SQVTM and CDR2 is ANQGSEA. As DNA, the CDR3 is TGCAGCGTTTTTACAGGAGACACCGGGGAGCTGTTTTTT. Translation gives CSVFTGDTGELFF.

The chain combines TRBV11-2 with TRBJ1-3, with 9 bases that match TRBD1. Germline CDR1 SGHAT, CDR2 FQNNGV. The trim removed 8 bases at V and 3 bases at J, leaving 8 bases unmatched. CDR3 length: 15 amino acids. The CDR3 region is CASGPGTGNGNTIYF. CDR3 nucleotides: TGTGCCAGCGGCCCCGGGACAGGGAATGGAAACACCATATATTTT.

J is TRBJ1-1 and V is TRBV2; D is undetermined. This CDR3 comprises 13 residues. Germline V gene data show CDR1 as SNHLY and CDR2 as FYNNEI. Trimming took 6 bases from V and 3 from J, leaving 11 bases between them. Here the CDR3 reads CASSRPMDTEAFF. DNA of the CDR3: TGTGCCAGCAGCCGCCCTATGGACACTGAAGCTTTCTTT.

This clone was detected a few times. The rearrangement links TRBV28 to TRBJ2-5, with TRBD2 matching over 8 bases. CDR1 and CDR2 from the germline V gene are MDHEN and SYDVKM. The CDR3 is 14 residues long. The V and J ends lost 7 bases and 0 bases, in that order; junction bases with no gene match: 4. CDR3 region: CASKVAGYQETQYF. CDR3 DNA: TGTGCCAGCAAGGTAGCGGGGTACCAAGAGACCCAGTACTTC.

This clone has just a few counts. The J gene is TRBJ2-2, the V gene TRBV5-6; possible D gene TRBD2, 6 bases. This CDR3 spans 14 amino acids. Germline V gives CDR1 SGHDT, CDR2 YYEEEE. With 4 bases removed from V and 4 bases from J, the gap between germline ends came to 11 bases. As DNA, the CDR3 is TGTGCCAGCAGCATCGGGACTCCCACCGGGGAGCTGTTTTTT. Protein product: CASSIGTPTGELFF.

V gene TRBV4-1 combines with J gene TRBJ2-7; 9 positions match TRBD2. Germline V gives CDR1 MGHRA, CDR2 YSYEKL. The V gene end was trimmed by 4 bases and the J gene end by 3 bases; junction bases not matched to a gene: 7. The CDR3 is 15 amino acids. The chain's CDR3 is CASSPSAGGIYEQYF. CDR3 coding DNA: TGCGCCAGCAGCCCCTCGGCGGGGGGGATCTACGAGCAGTACTTC.

The chain combines TRBV5-4 with TRBJ1-2; D call uncertain. The V end was cut by 4 bases, the J end by 0 bases, with 13 bases between. The CDR3 extends over 15 amino acids. CDR1 is SGHNT and CDR2 is YYREEE in the germline V gene (reference sequence). The CDR3 reads CASSRYGLSNYGYTF. The CDR3 bases are TGTGCCAGCAGCCGTTACGGACTTTCTAACTATGGCTACACCTTC.

The V gene is TRBV19, the J gene TRBJ2-1, with D maybe TRBD1 (5 bases). The CDR3 length is 14 residues. The germline gives CDR1 LNHDA, CDR2 SQIVND (reference sequence). V lost 5 bases to trimming and J lost 6 bases, with 14 bases between them. The CDR3 DNA follows: TGTGCCAGTAGTCCCCTTGGGGCCTTCAATGAGCAGTTCTTC. It yields the protein CASSPLGAFNEQFF.

V usage is TRBV19 and J usage is TRBJ2-7, with TRBD2 as a possible D gene (6 bases). This CDR3 contains 14 residues. Germline loops: CDR1 LNHDA, CDR2 SQIVND (reference sequence). Trimming stripped 6 bases from V and 7 bases from J, with 19 bases between. CDR3 protein: CASSTLIGTGEQYF. The CDR3, as DNA: TGTGCCAGTAGCACACTGATAGGGACTGGAGAGCAGTACTTC.

The rearrangement joins TRBV5-1 to TRBJ2-7; maybe TRBD2 (7 bases). This CDR3 spans 13 amino acids. From germline, CDR1 is SGHRS and CDR2 YFSETQ. The V end lost 4 bases, the J end lost 5 bases, and 13 bases lay between the germline ends. CDR3 sequence: CASSLGGEDEQYF. The CDR3 DNA follows: TGCGCCAGCAGCCTAGGGGGGGAGGACGAGCAGTACTTC. Together with reference TRBV5-1 and TRBJ2-7, the CDR3 gives the full variable domain: KAGVTQTPRYLIKTRGQQVTLSCSPISGHRSVSWYQQTPGQGLQFLFEYFSETQRNKGNFPGRFSGRQFSNSRSEMNVSTLELGDSALYLCASSLGGEDEQYFGPGTRLTVT.

The chain employs TRBV21-1 and TRBJ1-5; the D call TRBD1 from the table was never checked on the DNA. TRBV21-1 has pseudogene status. The CDR3 length is 19 residues. CDR3 sequence: CASSSQIYNRDREDQPQHF. The CDR3 coding sequence is TGTGCCAGCAGCAGCCAAATATACAACCGGGACAGGGAGGATCAGCCCCAGCATTTT.